The 30 T cell receptor beta chains presented below share a single source sample, sequenced in a study of blood T cell repertoires in COVID-19. The data were produced by immunoSEQ multiplex PCR, yet TCRdb's version contains in-frame clones alone and is incomplete. The sample holds over 25,000 clones, 70% to 90% seen once. Sequenced input: peripheral blood. Source of these receptors: a human donor in a cohort sampled during active COVID-19. The donor label of this sample is uncertain.

The V gene is TRBV10-3, the J gene TRBJ2-3, with a possible D match to TRBD1 (6 bases). V was pared by 4 bases and J by 6 bases, with 14 bases between. Germline V CDR1 and CDR2: ENHRY, SYGVKD. The CDR3 loop spans 14 amino acids. The DNA for the CDR3 is TGTGCCATCAGTGGCACGACAGGTCTGGATACGCAGTATTTT. Its protein product is CAISGTTGLDTQYF.

CDR3 DNA sequence: TGTGCCTGGAGTCGACTATCCGGGACAGGGGAGCCCGAGCAGTACTTC. It encodes CAWSRLSGTGEPEQYF. The V call is TRBV30, the J call TRBJ2-7; 10 bases agree with TRBD1. The CDR3 contains 16 residues. The germline gives CDR1 GTSNPN, CDR2 SVGIG (reference sequence). The V and J ends lost 2 bases and 6 bases, in that order; junction bases with no gene match: 13.

V is TRBV5-1 and J is TRBJ2-2; TRBD1 aligns across 8 bases. CDR1 and CDR2 (germline): SGHRS, YFSETQ. After removal of 5 bases from V and 4 bases from J, the junction contained 7 bases not matched to a gene. This CDR3 has 15 amino acids. CDR3 residues: CASRTDRGGTGELFF. Written as DNA, the CDR3 is TGCGCCAGCAGAACTGACAGGGGCGGCACCGGGGAGCTGTTTTTT.

CDR3 DNA sequence: TGTGCCAGCAGTGAAGCGCTTGACAGCTCCTACGAGCAGTACTTC. It translates to CASSEALDSSYEQYF. The genes are TRBV6-1 and TRBJ2-7, with D maybe TRBD1 (5 bases). CDR3 length: 15 residues. CDR1 is MNHNS and CDR2 is SASEGT in the germline V gene. V lost 0 bases, J lost 0 bases, and 9 bases lay in between.

The genes are TRBV18 and TRBJ2-3, with TRBD2 identical over 8 bases. From germline, CDR1 is KGHSH and CDR2 LQKENI. This CDR3 contains 18 residues. V was clipped by 4 bases and J by 7 bases; unmatched bases: 19. Here the CDR3 reads CASSRAILGQRELNTQYF. For the CDR3, the DNA is TGTGCCAGCTCACGTGCGATCCTTGGGCAGCGGGAGTTGAATACGCAGTATTTT.

This clone was recorded once. The V and J genes are TRBV19 and TRBJ1-1; D is possibly TRBD1 (6 bases). The CDR3 sequence is 13 residues long. Germline V gene lookup returns CDR1 LNHDA and CDR2 SQIVND (reference sequence). Between the trimmed V and J ends, which lost 5 bases and 5 bases, there was a span of 12 bases. CDR3 sequence: CASSQAGETEAFF. In DNA, the CDR3 is TGTGCCAGTAGTCAGGCAGGGGAAACTGAAGCTTTCTTT.

The DNA for the CDR3 is TGTGCCAGCAGCGTAGGAGGGACTAGCGGAAACATTCAGTACTTC. Protein sequence: CASSVGGTSGNIQYF. The chain employs TRBV9 and TRBJ2-4; TRBD2 matches at 11 bases. The CDR3 runs to 15 residues. Germline-derived CDR1 and CDR2 are SGDLS and YYNGEE. J lost 6 bases, V lost 0 bases, and 2 bases had no gene match.

The chain employs TRBV5-4 and TRBJ2-5, with D possibly matching TRBD2 (6 bases). This CDR3 is built from 15 residues. Germline loops: CDR1 SGHNT, CDR2 YYREEE (reference sequence). V was clipped by 0 bases and J by 1 base, with 10 bases between them. Written as DNA, the CDR3 is TGTGCCAGCAGCTTGGGAAGTAGCGGCCAAGAGACCCAGTACTTC. Residues: CASSLGSSGQETQYF. The full variable domain, with the rest looked up from reference TRBV5-4 and TRBJ2-5, is ETGVTQSPTHLIKTRGQQVTLRCSSQSGHNTVSWYQQALGQGPQFIFQYYREEENGRGNFPPRFSGLQFPNYSSELNVNALELDDSALYLCASSLGSSGQETQYFGPGTRLLVL.

The chain couples TRBV5-1 to TRBJ2-2, with TRBD2 matching 8 bases. Germline V CDR1 and CDR2: SGHRS, YFSETQ. The CDR3 loop spans 19 amino acids. V lost 0 bases, J lost 1 base, and 11 bases stayed unmatched. The CDR3 coding sequence is TGCGCCAGCAGCTTGGAAAAACACCAGCTAGCGGGGAACACCGGGGAGCTGTTTTTT. Protein product: CASSLEKHQLAGNTGELFF.

This clone was observed a single time. The chain has TRBV11-2 and TRBJ1-6; 7 positions agree with TRBD1. Trimming took 0 bases from V and 10 from J; bases not matched to a gene: 3. This CDR3 comprises 14 residues. In germline, CDR1 is SGHAT, CDR2 FQNNGV. In DNA, the CDR3 is TGTGCCAGCAGCTTAGAGGGACAGATATCACCCCTCCACTTT. As protein: CASSLEGQISPLHF.

This clone was observed a single time. The gene calls are TRBV7-9 and TRBJ2-2; tentative D call: TRBD2 (6 bases). The germline V and J ends were trimmed by 5 bases and 8 bases, with 12 bases remaining between them. Looked up from germline, CDR1 is SEHNR and CDR2 is FQNEAQ (reference sequence). The CDR3 totals 13 residues. CDR3 loop: CASSRTGVGELFF. The DNA for the CDR3 is TGTGCCAGCAGCCGGACGGGAGTGGGGGAGCTGTTTTTT.

The CDR3 protein is CASSPGSIDTGELFF. CDR3 in DNA: TGTGCCAGCAGTCCCGGTTCGATCGACACCGGGGAGCTGTTTTTT. The chain joins TRBV27 to TRBJ2-2; D gene uncertain. There are 15 residues in the CDR3. Trimming removed 5 bases from V and 3 bases from J, with 13 bases in between. CDR1 MNHEY and CDR2 SMNVEV come from the germline V gene (reference sequence).

This chain connects TRBV28 to TRBJ2-2; the match to TRBD1 covers 9 bases. CDR3 length equals 15 residues. J lost 6 bases, V lost 6 bases, and 8 bases had no gene match. The germline V gene has CDR1 MDHEN and CDR2 SYDVKM. As DNA, the CDR3 is TGTGCCAGCAGCCAGAACAGGGGGCGGTCCGGGGAGCTGTTTTTT. Translated, it gives CASSQNRGRSGELFF. The full variable domain, with the rest looked up from reference TRBV28 and TRBJ2-2, is DVKVTQSSRYLVKRTGEKVFLECVQDMDHENMFWYRQDPGLGLRLIYFSYDVKMKEKGDIPEGYSVSREKKERFSLILESASTNQTSMYLCASSQNRGRSGELFFGEGSRLTVL.

This clone was counted only a few times. The chain recombines TRBV5-6 with TRBJ1-5; D gene ambiguous. The CDR3 totals 15 residues. Germline CDR1 and CDR2: SGHDT and YYEEEE. Trimming stripped 0 bases from V and 3 bases from J, with 10 bases between. In nucleotides, the CDR3 is TGTGCCAGCAGCTTGGGGGTGGAGGACAATCAGCCCCAGCATTTT. Translating it yields CASSLGVEDNQPQHF. Full variable domain (rest looked up from reference TRBV5-6 and TRBJ1-5): DAGVTQSPTHLIKTRGQQVTLRCSPKSGHDTVSWYQQALGQGPQFIFQYYEEEERQRGNFPDRFSGHQFPNYSSELNVNALLLGDSALYLCASSLGVEDNQPQHFGDGTRLSIL.

The chain has TRBV28 and TRBJ1-5, with D tentatively TRBD1 (5 bases). The CDR3 sequence is 14 residues long. Germline V gives CDR1 MDHEN, CDR2 SYDVKM. With 5 bases removed from V and 9 bases from J, the gap between germline ends came to 17 bases. Here the CDR3 reads CASSPGGNRRPQHF. In DNA form, the CDR3 reads TGTGCCAGCAGTCCCGGGGGGAACCGGAGGCCCCAGCATTTT. Using reference TRBV28 and TRBJ1-5 for the parts outside the CDR3, the full variable domain is DVKVTQSSRYLVKRTGEKVFLECVQDMDHENMFWYRQDPGLGLRLIYFSYDVKMKEKGDIPEGYSVSREKKERFSLILESASTNQTSMYLCASSPGGNRRPQHFGDGTRLSIL.

This clone was observed a handful of times. The rearrangement uses TRBV7-9 and TRBJ2-3, with D possibly being TRBD2 (6 bases). Germline lookup yields CDR1 SEHNR and CDR2 FQNEAQ (reference sequence). This CDR3 contains 14 residues. V was clipped by 5 bases and J by 4 bases, with 13 bases between them. The CDR3 protein is CASSRAWEADTQYF. The CDR3 nucleotides are TGTGCCAGCAGCCGAGCTTGGGAGGCAGATACGCAGTATTTT.

The V gene is TRBV19, the J gene TRBJ2-3, with a tentative D call TRBD2 (7 bases). Per germline, CDR1 LNHDA and CDR2 SQIVND (reference sequence). The CDR3 has 16 amino acids. V lost 7 bases and J lost 0, with 17 bases in between. In nucleotides, the CDR3 is TGTGCCAGTAATCAAGGAGGGGGGGAGAGCACAGATACGCAGTATTTT. The encoded protein is CASNQGGGESTDTQYF.

This clone was picked up a small number of times. V usage is TRBV4-1 and J usage is TRBJ1-1; 8 bases are a match to TRBD1. V was pared by 4 bases and J by 4 bases, with 2 bases of the junction left unmatched. The CDR3 is made up of 13 amino acids. The V gene's germline CDR1 is MGHRA and CDR2 YSYEKL. Here the CDR3 DNA reads TGCGCCAGCAGCCCAGGGGGCATCACTGAAGCTTTCTTT. Translating it yields CASSPGGITEAFF.

The chain carries TRBV6-5 and TRBJ2-7; the D gene is possibly TRBD1 (5 bases). Germline lookup yields CDR1 MNHEY and CDR2 SVGAGI. The CDR3 spans 14 residues. V lost 4 bases and J 2 bases, leaving 12 bases between the germline ends. The CDR3 is CASSSDSRTYEQYF. The CDR3 bases are TGTGCCAGCAGTTCAGACAGCCGTACCTACGAGCAGTACTTC.

The chain links TRBV24-1 to TRBJ1-2, with 8 bases aligning to TRBD1. Germline V gene sequence: CDR1 KGHDR, CDR2 SFDVKD. This CDR3 comprises 15 residues. V lost 4 bases and J lost 6; bases outside the gene matches: 9. CDR3 in DNA: TGTGCCACCAGTGAGGGAACAGGGGGAACGGATGGCTACACCTTC. Translation gives CATSEGTGGTDGYTF.

This clone was detected once. The V call is TRBV7-9, the J call TRBJ1-2; 11 bases fit TRBD1. With V trimmed by 4 bases and J by 4 bases, 5 bases remained unmatched. The germline V gene has CDR1 SEHNR and CDR2 FQNEAQ (reference sequence). The CDR3 has 15 residues. CDR3 sequence: CASSYAGTGGYGYTF. CDR3 nucleotide sequence: TGTGCCAGCAGCTATGCCGGGACAGGGGGCTATGGCTACACCTTC.

This chain joins TRBV28 and TRBJ1-1; 7 positions match TRBD1. The CDR3 totals 14 residues. CDR1 MDHEN and CDR2 SYDVKM come from the germline V gene. Unmatched junction bases numbered 9, after V lost 5 bases and J lost 6 bases. The CDR3 region has the DNA TGTGCCAGCAGTCCTGGAGACAGGGCCCCTGAAGCTTTCTTT. This sequence encodes CASSPGDRAPEAFF.

The chain has TRBV11-2 and TRBJ2-7; 7 bases agree with TRBD2. The CDR3 spans 14 residues. V was clipped by 5 bases and J by 3 bases; unmatched bases: 7. CDR1 and CDR2 from the germline V gene are SGHAT and FQNNGV. The CDR3 DNA follows: TGTGCCAGCAGCAAATTGGGGAGGGACTACGAGCAGTACTTC. This encodes CASSKLGRDYEQYF. Full variable domain (outside the CDR3, taken from reference TRBV11-2 and TRBJ2-7): EAGVAQSPRYKIIEKRQSVAFWCNPISGHATLYWYQQILGQGPKLLIQFQNNGVVDDSQLPKDRFSAERLKGVDSTLKIQPAKLEDSAVYLCASSKLGRDYEQYFGPGTRLTVT.

This chain uses TRBV10-3 with TRBJ2-1, with a tentative D call TRBD1 (5 bases). The germline V gene has CDR1 ENHRY and CDR2 SYGVKD. V was cut by 6 bases and J by 0 bases, with 9 bases left in between. The CDR3 loop spans 14 amino acids. CDR3 coding DNA: TGTGCCATCAGGGGCCAGGGCTCCTACAATGAGCAGTTCTTC. Translation gives CAIRGQGSYNEQFF.

V and J are TRBV5-1 and TRBJ2-1, with 9 bases identical to TRBD2. The CDR3 covers 16 residues. Unmatched junction bases numbered 1, after V lost 0 bases and J lost 0 bases. Germline-derived CDR1 and CDR2 are SGHRS and YFSETQ. The CDR3 coding sequence is TGCGCCAGCAGCTTGGGTAGCGGGAGCTCCTACAATGAGCAGTTCTTC. Translation: CASSLGSGSSYNEQFF.

V is TRBV5-4 and J is TRBJ2-5; the D gene is possibly TRBD2 (5 bases). Trimming took 4 bases from V and 4 from J, leaving 17 bases between them. The V gene's germline CDR1 is SGHNT and CDR2 YYREEE (reference sequence). The CDR3 loop spans 15 amino acids. The CDR3: CASSVLDFSLETQYF. The CDR3 DNA sequence: TGTGCCAGCAGCGTACTGGACTTCTCCCTAGAGACCCAGTACTTC.

This chain uses TRBV5-1 with TRBJ1-3; D call uncertain. V shed 3 bases and J shed 2 bases, with 9 bases lying between them. This CDR3 region has 14 residues. Germline CDR1 is SGHRS and CDR2 is YFSETQ. This CDR3 reads CASSSDTAGNTIYF. CDR3 nucleotides: TGCGCCAGCAGCTCTGACACTGCTGGAAACACCATATATTTT.

The V gene is TRBV12-5, the J gene TRBJ2-1; maybe TRBD2 (6 bases). CDR3 length equals 17 residues. Trimming cost V 3 bases and J 3 bases, with 18 bases left between them. Germline V CDR1 and CDR2: LGHNT, FRNRAP. CDR3 nucleotide sequence: TGTGCTAGTGGTTTAGCTCGAGGGGCGGGGATCTACAATGAGCAGTTCTTC. Residues: CASGLARGAGIYNEQFF. The full variable domain, in which reference TRBV12-5 and TRBJ2-1 provide the parts outside the CDR3, is DARVTQTPRHKVTEMGQEVTMRCQPILGHNTVFWYRQTMMQGLELLAYFRNRAPLDDSGMPKDRFSAEMPDATLATLKIQPSEPRDSAVYFCASGLARGAGIYNEQFFGPGTRLTVL.

The chain is built from TRBV6-1 and TRBJ1-4; tentatively, D is TRBD1 (6 bases). This CDR3 has 16 amino acids. Trimming cost V 2 bases and J 8 bases, with 18 bases left between them. Per germline, CDR1 MNHNS and CDR2 SASEGT. The CDR3 loop is CASSEPIQGYREKLFF. CDR3 in DNA: TGTGCCAGCAGTGAACCGATACAGGGATATCGGGAAAAACTGTTTTTT.

This clone showed up just once. The J gene is TRBJ1-1, the V gene TRBV18; D uncertain. The germline CDR1 and CDR2 sequences are KGHSH and LQKENI. V was clipped by 0 bases and J by 6 bases, with 14 bases between them. This CDR3 spans 15 amino acids. The CDR3 loop reads CASSPPYSGRAEAFF. The CDR3 region has the DNA TGTGCCAGCTCACCACCGTATTCAGGTCGTGCTGAAGCTTTCTTT.